This is a list of T cell receptor beta chains from one sample in a study of T-cell reconstitution after alpha-beta-depleted transplantation in children. From the PCR reads, TCRdb called clonotypes with MiXCR, one entry per CDR3 protein. The data show fewer than 550,000 distinct CDR3 sequences, approximately 10% seen once. The specimen comprised PBMCs from the stem cell graft donor, sampled from the stem cell graft. Receptors were obtained from a human donor who donated a stem cell graft to a child with acute myeloid leukemia. Each CDR3 is given with its conserved first and last residue. Fields, in order: V gene, D gene, CDR3 protein. D genes are given only for firm matches.

TRBV19	NA	CASSLLLGVTTEAFF
TRBV20-1	TRBD2	CSALAGGFAETQYF
TRBV7-8	TRBD1	CASSFAGGPYEQYF
TRBV5-1	TRBD2	CASSFTGTSKDTQYF
TRBV20-1	NA	CSALGGANYGYTF
TRBV20-1	NA	CSADTGGVFTDTQYF
TRBV7-2	NA	CASSYRTGTQVIYEQYF
TRBV5-1	NA	CASSLPGQFYGYTF
TRBV20-1	NA	CSARGGTTEAFF
TRBV5-6	TRBD1	CASSLAVGGGLGNTEAFF
TRBV5-1	TRBD2	CASTTYLLAGDANTGELFF
TRBV12-3/TRBV12-4	NA	CASSYGSYNEQFF
TRBV10-3	TRBD1	CAISASPGQGAYTEAFF
TRBV12-3/TRBV12-4	NA	CASSKNSRNQPQHF
TRBV29-1	NA	CSRYQQFF
TRBV7-2	NA	CASSLAGRRPLMETQYF